This T cell receptor beta chain was documented in a study of blood T cells in healthy people across ages. The sample holds a few counts of this clonotype. CDR1 is SNHLY and CDR2 is FYNNEI in the germline V gene. CDR3 size: 15 residues. Trimming took off 6 bases at V and 2 bases at J, with 16 bases between the two ends. Those donating, healthy Caucasian individuals from Russia, were aged 6 to 90. Next came a second PCR, run for about 7 to 12 cycles, which used a sample-barcoded 5' primer along with a J-beta primer mix. MiXCR, run by TCRdb on the 5' RACE reads, gives a single entry per CDR3 protein. The table includes more than 1,400,000 distinct CDR3 sequences, roughly 40% detected once.

The V call is TRBV2, the J call TRBJ2-5; D remains unclear. Specimen: blood. The source of this sequence is a woman younger than 35 in good health. The CDR3 DNA reads as TGTGCCAGCAGCCCCAGGTACCCGGCTCAAGAGACCCAGTACTTC. Protein product: CASSPRYPAQETQYF.